This T cell receptor beta chain emerged from a study of response to subunit inactivated influenza vaccine. TCRdb called the RT-PCR reads again in MiXCR, with one record for every CDR3 protein. Among around 600,000 distinct CDR3 sequences listed, about 11% were seen once. In this sample, this clonotype turned up a few times. The CDR3 runs to 21 residues. Germline CDR1 reads SGHRS; CDR2 reads YFSETQ. J lost 3 bases, V lost 3 bases, and 24 bases had no gene match. This sample was also put to use in a study of T cells expressing NK-cell markers. Per that study: In generating TCR beta cDNA, 5'RACE template switching with UMIs was used.

The sequence was obtained from a man aged 50 to 59 who received an inactivated influenza vaccine. The input for sequencing was PBMCs from blood, taken on the day of vaccination. V usage is TRBV5-1 and J usage is TRBJ2-4; TRBD2 matches at 7 bases. The CDR3 DNA sequence: TGCGCCAGCAGCTCGGGGTTGGAGGGAGCGGGGCTACTTATCGGCAAAAACATTCAGTACTTC. It translates to CASSSGLEGAGLLIGKNIQYF.